Sequencing of this T cell receptor (beta chain) was carried out in a study of cytomegalovirus exposure and HLA in healthy donors. The CDR3 spans 15 residues. Germline V gives CDR1 ENHRY, CDR2 SYGVKD. Nominally healthy donors provided the samples, though records likely missed some immune exposures. Note on this clone: No antigen is known for it. Germline and junction disagree at one end, which may indicate a read error. Additional DNA sequences in this sample encode the identical CDR3.

PCR used 60 Vbeta primers and 13 Jbeta primers. This table comes from immunoSEQ multiplex PCR, and its TCRdb copy is limited to in-frame clones, with some not included. The data contain about 140,000 clones, more than 65% of them singletons. Findings and caveats of the study: TCR beta V- and J-gene trimming, according to a later analysis, was linked to a missense DCLRE1C variant.

The rearrangement links TRBV10-3 to TRBJ1-4; possible D gene TRBD1, 5 bases. The sample comprised PBMCs. The TCR was taken from a woman aged 30 to 39 in good health and CMV-seronegative. The DNA for the CDR3 is TGTGCCATCAGTCAACAGGTCCGGGAGAATGAAAAACTGTTCTTT. Protein sequence: CAISQQVRENEKLFF.